The 10 T cell receptor beta chains presented below share a single source sample, sequenced in a study of vaccination and CD4 T cells after COVID-19. Sequencing of the DNA from cultured CD4+ T cells was carried out with the Oncomine TCR Beta short-read assay. MiXCR, applied by TCRdb to the PCR reads, yields one record per CDR3 protein. Found here are nearly 15,000 distinct CDR3 sequences, about 55% of them singletons; the top ten hold approximately 6.9%. Treatment indicated: approximately nine-day PBMC culture with coronavirus spike peptide pools or control peptides (ViraFEST assay). No antigen has been assigned to these receptors. The sample consisted of CD4+ T cells from blood, cultured in vitro. The source of these receptors is a human donor who had recovered from COVID-19.

V is TRBV30 and J is TRBJ1-5, with D possibly matching TRBD1 (5 bases). The CDR3 consists of 14 residues. Trimming removed 3 bases from V and 0 bases from J, with 9 bases in between. Looked up from germline, CDR1 is GTSNPN and CDR2 is SVGIG (reference sequence). The CDR3 coding sequence is TGTGCCTGGAGCCCGGGGGATAGCAATCAGCCCCAGCATTTT. It translates to CAWSPGDSNQPQHF. Together with reference TRBV30 and TRBJ1-5, the CDR3 gives the full variable domain: SQTIHQWPATLVQPVGSPLSLECTVEGTSNPNLYWYRQAAGRGLQLLFYSVGIGQISSEVPQNLSASRPQDRQFILSSKKLLLSDSGFYLCAWSPGDSNQPQHFGDGTRLSIL.

This rearrangement joins TRBV19 to TRBJ2-3; 10 bases are a match to TRBD2. This CDR3 contains 17 residues. Germline CDR1 and CDR2: LNHDA and SQIVND (reference sequence). V gave up 6 bases and J gave up 3 bases; unmatched junction bases: 12. CDR3: CASSPAASGRGTDTQYF. In DNA form, the CDR3 reads TGTGCCAGTAGCCCGGCCGCTAGCGGGAGAGGAACAGATACGCAGTATTTT.

A single count supports this clonotype. The chain carries TRBV2 and TRBJ1-5, with a weak D call TRBD1 (5 bases). Germline CDR1 reads SNHLY; CDR2 reads FYNNEI. The CDR3 length is 14 residues. Between the trimmed V and J ends, which lost 3 bases and 0 bases, there was a span of 6 bases. CDR3 sequence (DNA): TGTGCCAGCAGTGACAGGGTTAGCAATCAGCCCCAGCATTTT. Translating it yields CASSDRVSNQPQHF.

This clonotype was counted only a few times. The chain couples TRBV6-1 to TRBJ1-6; 7 nucleotides agree with TRBD1. Germline CDR1 MNHNS, CDR2 SASEGT. The V gene end was trimmed by 6 bases and the J gene end by 10 bases; junction bases not matched to a gene: 9. The CDR3 is made up of 14 amino acids. CDR3 protein: CASSATGEKSPLHF. The DNA for the CDR3 is TGTGCCAGCAGCGCAACAGGGGAAAAATCACCCCTCCACTTT.

The rearrangement uses TRBV9 and TRBJ2-2; 7 bases are shared with TRBD2. The germline V gene encodes CDR1 SGDLS and CDR2 YYNGEE. Trimming removed 0 bases from V and 5 bases from J; junction bases left unmatched: 7. The CDR3 has 16 residues. The CDR3 is CASSVEPGGGTGELFF. CDR3 DNA sequence: TGTGCCAGCAGCGTAGAGCCGGGGGGTGGAACCGGGGAGCTGTTTTTT.

The chain employs TRBV6-1 and TRBJ1-1, with TRBD1 identical over 8 bases. The germline V gene encodes CDR1 MNHNS and CDR2 SASEGT. V shed 3 bases, J shed 4 bases, and the junction held 7 bases outside the gene matches. The CDR3 has 15 residues. The CDR3 sequence is CASSDGQGASTEAFF. Here the CDR3 DNA reads TGTGCCAGCAGTGACGGACAGGGTGCGAGCACTGAAGCTTTCTTT.

This chain uses TRBV28 with TRBJ1-1; 7 nucleotides align to TRBD1. CDR1 and CDR2 from the germline V gene are MDHEN and SYDVKM. Trimming took 4 bases from V and 1 from J; bases not matched to a gene: 6. The CDR3 has 15 amino acids. CDR3 in DNA: TGTGCCAGCAGTTCAACGGGACAGCCGAACACTGAAGCTTTCTTT. Its protein product is CASSSTGQPNTEAFF.

The chain combines TRBV12-3 or TRBV12-4 with TRBJ1-5; 7 bases agree with TRBD1. The CDR3 extends over 15 amino acids. J was trimmed by 3 bases and V by 1 base; bases with no gene match: 3. CDR3 in amino acids: CASSLGTGYNQPQHF. DNA of the CDR3: TGTGCCAGCAGTTTAGGGACAGGCTACAATCAGCCCCAGCATTTT.

CDR3 amino acids: CASSSRPTGGTWSLQETQYF. In nucleotides, the CDR3 is TGCGCCAGCAGCTCCCGCCCTACGGGGGGTACCTGGTCCCTTCAAGAGACCCAGTACTTC. V usage is TRBV5-1 and J usage is TRBJ2-5; 7 nucleotides align to TRBD2. After removal of 3 bases from V and 2 bases from J, the junction contained 22 bases not matched to a gene. CDR3 size: 20 residues. Germline assignment: CDR1 SGHRS and CDR2 YFSETQ.

V is TRBV6-4 and J is TRBJ2-5; D is uncertain. Germline V gives CDR1 MRHNA, CDR2 SNTAGT. This CDR3 spans 13 amino acids. V was pared by 8 bases and J by 3 bases, with 13 bases between. In nucleotides, the CDR3 is TGTGCCAGCTCAAAGGATGAAGAAGAGACCCAGTACTTC. The encoded protein is CASSKDEEETQYF.